This TCR beta chain was recovered during a study of cytomegalovirus exposure and HLA in healthy donors. Overall study context: The 90 to 150 validation repertoires and the 666 first-cohort repertoires shared a platform, a later analysis reported.

Profiled with immunoSEQ multiplex PCR; TCRdb holds only in-frame clones, not every one. Of 82,000 or so clones in the sample, approximately 95% were seen once. The study's findings and limits: The tendency of first-cohort TCR clusters to co-occur in the 120 or so validation repertoires emerged from a later analysis. A few chains tied to CMV proved CMV antigen-specific in vitro.

This clone was observed once. Antigen unknown. The CDR3 totals 14 residues. Germline CDR1 MDHEN, CDR2 SYDVKM. Trimming cost V 8 bases and J 0 bases; bases outside gene matches: 3. The V call is TRBV28, the J call TRBJ2-1; 8 positions agree with TRBD1. Sequencing input: PBMCs. This receptor was obtained from a woman younger than 35 in good health and CMV-seronegative. The CDR3 DNA follows: TGTGCCAGCCAAGACAGGGGCTCCTACAATGAGCAGTTCTTC. Protein: CASQDRGSYNEQFF.